The T cell receptor beta chain described here comes from a study of human T cells and chemical hapten exposure. Overall study findings and caveats: It was expanded TCRs that formed significantly more large CDR3 similarity clusters than controls did.

The time point denotes: patch test 1, 2 weeks after DPC sensitization. Sample treatment: therapeutic diphenylcyclopropenone sensitization with weekly scalp DPC. RNA extraction used unfractionated whole blood as the source of total RNA. TCRdb passed the RACE reads through MiXCR, listing each CDR3 protein once. The data contain around 120,000 distinct CDR3 sequences, about 11% of them singletons. Comment on this clonotype: Its antigen is still unknown.

V shed 4 bases and J shed 14 bases, with 24 bases lying between them. The length of the CDR3 is 15 residues. Germline values: CDR1 MNHEY, CDR2 SMNVEV (reference sequence). The specimen was whole blood, collected in connection with sensitization to the hapten diphenylcyclopropenone (DPC). V gene TRBV27 combines with J gene TRBJ2-1; weak D call: TRBD1 (6 bases). This receptor was taken from a woman in her 40s with alopecia areata. Some clones in this sample may be carry-over from other donors' samples. The CDR3 DNA is TGTGCCAGCAGTTCCCCCGCCGGAGGACAGCGATGGGAGTTCTTC. Residues: CASSSPAGGQRWEFF.